This paragraph reports one T cell receptor (beta chain). Antigen specificity is unknown. The diagnosis combined clinical symptoms, thyroxine, TRAb, thyroid ultrasound and orbital computed tomography scans. The source of the sample is a study of Graves' ophthalmopathy and Graves' hyperthyroidism. RNA transcripts were the source from which TCR beta CDR3 regions were amplified. HTBI-primed RT-PCR formed the first round, and a multiplex PCR formed the second. TCRdb ran MiXCR on the multiplex PCR reads and lists one entry per CDR3 protein. Among hundreds of thousands of distinct CDR3 sequences listed, under 50% were seen once. The study's findings and limits: Between ophthalmopathy and stable hyperthyroidism, a 13-signature model drew a separation with 87.88% sensitivity and roughly 80% specificity. Blood also carried most expanded thyroid clonotypes exceeding 0.001 frequency.

This CDR3 comprises 15 residues. The V segment lost 6 bases and the J segment 0 bases; nucleotides outside the gene matches: 4. Germline assignment: CDR1 WSHSY and CDR2 SAAADI. The sequenced material came from peripheral blood. This chain connects TRBV10-2 to TRBJ2-5; 10 positions agree with TRBD2. This TCR was recovered from an adult man with Graves' ophthalmopathy. The CDR3 here is CASSLSGRNQETQYF. In nucleotides, the CDR3 is TGCGCCAGCAGCCTTAGCGGGAGGAACCAAGAGACCCAGTACTTC.